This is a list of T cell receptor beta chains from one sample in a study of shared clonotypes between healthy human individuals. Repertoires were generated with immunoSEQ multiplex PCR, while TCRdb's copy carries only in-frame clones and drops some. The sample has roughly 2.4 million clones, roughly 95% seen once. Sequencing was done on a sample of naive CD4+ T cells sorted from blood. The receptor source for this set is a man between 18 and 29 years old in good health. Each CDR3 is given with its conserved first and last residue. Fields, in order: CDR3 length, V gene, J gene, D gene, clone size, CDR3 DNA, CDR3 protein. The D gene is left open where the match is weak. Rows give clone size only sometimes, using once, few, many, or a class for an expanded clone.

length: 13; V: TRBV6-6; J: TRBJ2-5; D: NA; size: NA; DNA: TGTGCCAGCAGTTCGGGAGATAAAGAGACCCAGTACTTC; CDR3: CASSSGDKETQYF
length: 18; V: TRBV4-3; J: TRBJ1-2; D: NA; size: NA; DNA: TGCGCCAGCAGCCAAGATCGCGATCCAGGCAGGACTGACTATGGCTACACCTTC; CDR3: CASSQDRDPGRTDYGYTF
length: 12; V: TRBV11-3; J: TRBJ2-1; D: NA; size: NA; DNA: TGTGCCAGCAGCTTAAGAGACAATGAGCAGTTCTTC; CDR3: CASSLRDNEQFF
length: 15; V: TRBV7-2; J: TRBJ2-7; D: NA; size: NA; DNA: TGTGCCAGCAGCTTAGGGGTTAGCGGATCCTACGAGCAGTACTTC; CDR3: CASSLGVSGSYEQYF
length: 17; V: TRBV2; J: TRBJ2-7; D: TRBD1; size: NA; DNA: TGTGCCAGCAGGGCTGGGGGCTGGGACAGGGGACCCTACGAGCAGTACTTC; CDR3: CASRAGGWDRGPYEQYF
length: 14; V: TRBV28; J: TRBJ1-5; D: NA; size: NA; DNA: TGTGCCAGCAGTTCCCGACGGACTAATCAGCCCCAGCATTTT; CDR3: CASSSRRTNQPQHF
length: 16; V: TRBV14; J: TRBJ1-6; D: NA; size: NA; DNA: TGTGCCAGCAGCCTAAACCAGGGGACCTTTAATTCACCCCTCCACTTT; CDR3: CASSLNQGTFNSPLHF
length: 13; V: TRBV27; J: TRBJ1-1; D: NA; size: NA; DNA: TGTGCCAGCAGGCTGGACAGGAACACTGAAGCTTTCTTT; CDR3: CASRLDRNTEAFF
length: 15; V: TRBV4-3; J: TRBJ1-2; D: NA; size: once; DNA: TGCGCCAGCAGCCAAGAACCTGGACAGTCCAATGGCTACACCTTC; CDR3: CASSQEPGQSNGYTF
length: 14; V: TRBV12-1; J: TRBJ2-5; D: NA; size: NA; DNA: TGTGCCAGCAGCTTTTTAGATCACCCACGGACCCAGTACTTC; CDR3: CASSFLDHPRTQYF
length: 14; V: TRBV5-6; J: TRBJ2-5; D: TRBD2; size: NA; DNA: TGTGCCAGCAGACCTGGACTAGAGGGGGAGACCCAGTACTTC; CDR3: CASRPGLEGETQYF